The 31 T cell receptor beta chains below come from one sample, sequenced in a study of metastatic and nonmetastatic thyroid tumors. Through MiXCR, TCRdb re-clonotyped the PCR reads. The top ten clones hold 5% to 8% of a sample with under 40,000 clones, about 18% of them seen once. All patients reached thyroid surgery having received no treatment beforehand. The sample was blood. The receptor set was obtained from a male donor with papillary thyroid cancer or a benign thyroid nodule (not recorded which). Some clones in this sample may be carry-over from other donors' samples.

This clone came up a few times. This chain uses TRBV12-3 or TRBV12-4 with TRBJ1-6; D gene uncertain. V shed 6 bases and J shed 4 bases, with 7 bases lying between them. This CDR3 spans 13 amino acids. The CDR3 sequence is CASRAGYNSPLHF. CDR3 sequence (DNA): TGTGCCAGCAGGGCAGGTTATAATTCACCCCTCCACTTT.

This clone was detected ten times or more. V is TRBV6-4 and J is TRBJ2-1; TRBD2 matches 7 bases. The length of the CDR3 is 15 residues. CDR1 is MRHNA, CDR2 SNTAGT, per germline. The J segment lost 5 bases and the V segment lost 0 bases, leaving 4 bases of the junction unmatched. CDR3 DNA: TGTGCCAGCAGTGACTCCAGCGGGACTCACAATGAGCAGTTCTTC. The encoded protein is CASSDSSGTHNEQFF.

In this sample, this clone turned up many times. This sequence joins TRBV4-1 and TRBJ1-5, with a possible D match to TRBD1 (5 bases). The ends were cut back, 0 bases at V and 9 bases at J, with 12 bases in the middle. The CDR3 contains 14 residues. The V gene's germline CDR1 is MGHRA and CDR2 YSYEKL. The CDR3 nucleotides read TGCGCCAGCAGCCAAGACATGGGACCCTCGCCCCAGCATTTT. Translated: CASSQDMGPSPQHF.

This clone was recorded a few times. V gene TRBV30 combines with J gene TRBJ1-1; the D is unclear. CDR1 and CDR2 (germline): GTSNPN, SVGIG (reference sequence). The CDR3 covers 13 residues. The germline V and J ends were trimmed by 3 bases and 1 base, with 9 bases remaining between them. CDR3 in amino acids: CAWSWAANTEAFF. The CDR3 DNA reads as TGTGCCTGGAGCTGGGCGGCGAACACTGAAGCTTTCTTT.

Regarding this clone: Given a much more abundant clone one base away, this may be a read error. The CDR3 DNA is TGTGCCAGCAGCTTAGACCTCCTACTAGTAAACGCCGGGGAGCTGTTTTTT. This gives the protein CASSLDLLLVNAGELFF. The gene calls are TRBV11-2 and TRBJ2-2; maybe TRBD2 (5 bases). The germline V gene has CDR1 SGHAT and CDR2 FQNNGV. V was trimmed by 0 bases and J by 6 bases, leaving 17 bases between them. The CDR3 loop spans 17 amino acids. Looking up the rest from reference TRBV11-2 and TRBJ2-2 gives the full variable domain: EAGVAQSPRYKIIEKRQSVAFWCNPISGHATLYWYQQILGQGPKLLIQFQNNGVVDDSQLPKDRFSAERLKGVDSTLKIQPAKLEDSAVYLCASSLDLLLVNAGELFFGEGSRLTVL.

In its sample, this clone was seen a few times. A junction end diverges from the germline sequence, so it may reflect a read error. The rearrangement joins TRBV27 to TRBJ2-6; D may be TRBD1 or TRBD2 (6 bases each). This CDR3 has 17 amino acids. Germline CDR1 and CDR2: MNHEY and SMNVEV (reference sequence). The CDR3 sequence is CASSLATGASGANVLTF. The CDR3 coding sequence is TGTGCCAGCAGTCTAGCGACAGGCGCCTCTGGGGCCAACGTCCTTACTTTC.

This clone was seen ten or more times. Written as DNA, the CDR3 is TGTGCCAGCTCACCATTAGCGGCTAACACCGGGGAGCTGTTTTTT. It yields the protein CASSPLAANTGELFF. The rearrangement uses TRBV18 and TRBJ2-2, with D perhaps matching TRBD2 (6 bases). Trimming pared 2 bases from V and 2 bases from J, leaving 9 bases between. The CDR3 consists of 15 residues. The germline V gene has CDR1 KGHSH and CDR2 LQKENI.

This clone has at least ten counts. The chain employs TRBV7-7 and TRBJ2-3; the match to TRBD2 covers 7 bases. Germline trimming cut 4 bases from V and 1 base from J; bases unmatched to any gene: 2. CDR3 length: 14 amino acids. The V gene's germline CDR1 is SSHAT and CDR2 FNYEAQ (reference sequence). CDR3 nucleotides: TGTGCCAGCAGCTCTGGGGGGGGCACAGATACGCAGTATTTT. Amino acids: CASSSGGGTDTQYF.

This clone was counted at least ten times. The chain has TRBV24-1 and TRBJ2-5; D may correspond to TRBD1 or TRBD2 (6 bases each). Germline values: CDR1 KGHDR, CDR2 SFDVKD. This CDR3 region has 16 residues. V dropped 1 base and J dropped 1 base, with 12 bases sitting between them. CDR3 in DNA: TGTGCCACCAGTGATTTTGGAGGGGGACTCCAAGAGACCCAGTACTTC. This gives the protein CATSDFGGGLQETQYF.

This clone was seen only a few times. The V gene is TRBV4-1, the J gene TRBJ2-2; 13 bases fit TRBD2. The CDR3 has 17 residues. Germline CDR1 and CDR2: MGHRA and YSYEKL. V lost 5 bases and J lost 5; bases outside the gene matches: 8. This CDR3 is CASSAGRGLAGTGELFF. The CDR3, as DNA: TGCGCCAGCAGCGCGGGGCGGGGACTAGCGGGGACCGGGGAGCTGTTTTTT.

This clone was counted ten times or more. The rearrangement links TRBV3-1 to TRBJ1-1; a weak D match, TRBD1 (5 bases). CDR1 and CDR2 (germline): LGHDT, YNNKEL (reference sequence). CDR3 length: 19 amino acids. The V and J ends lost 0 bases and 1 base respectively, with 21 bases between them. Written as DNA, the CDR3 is TGTGCCAGCAGCCAAGAATATTCAGCTGGGGGGGGTTGGAACACTGAAGCTTTCTTT. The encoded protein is CASSQEYSAGGGWNTEAFF. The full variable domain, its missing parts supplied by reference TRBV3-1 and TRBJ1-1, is DTAVSQTPKYLVTQMGNDKSIKCEQNLGHDTMYWYKQDSKKFLKIMFSYNNKELIINETVPNRFSPKSPDKAHLNLHINSLELGDSAVYFCASSQEYSAGGGWNTEAFFGQGTRLTVV.

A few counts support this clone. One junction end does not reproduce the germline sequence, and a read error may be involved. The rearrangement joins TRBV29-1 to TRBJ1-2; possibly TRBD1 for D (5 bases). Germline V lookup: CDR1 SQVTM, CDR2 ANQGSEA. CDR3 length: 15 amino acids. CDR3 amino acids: CSVRRPDSLIYVYTF. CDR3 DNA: TGCAGCGTTAGGAGACCCGACAGCTTGATCTATGTCTACACCTTC.

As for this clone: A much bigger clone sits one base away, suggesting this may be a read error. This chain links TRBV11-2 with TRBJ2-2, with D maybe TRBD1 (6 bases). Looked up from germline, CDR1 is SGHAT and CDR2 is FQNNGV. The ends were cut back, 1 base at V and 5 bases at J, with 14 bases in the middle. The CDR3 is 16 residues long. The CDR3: CASSLVWGTQTGELFF. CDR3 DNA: TGTGCCAGCAGCTTAGTCTGGGGGACACAAACCGGGGAGCTGTTTTTT.

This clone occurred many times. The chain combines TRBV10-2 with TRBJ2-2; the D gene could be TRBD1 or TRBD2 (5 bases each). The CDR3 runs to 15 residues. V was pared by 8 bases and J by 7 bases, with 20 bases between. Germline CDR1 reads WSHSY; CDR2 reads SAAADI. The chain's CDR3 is CASGETEGDRGELFF. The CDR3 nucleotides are TGCGCCAGCGGGGAGACAGAGGGCGATCGCGGGGAGCTGTTTTTT.

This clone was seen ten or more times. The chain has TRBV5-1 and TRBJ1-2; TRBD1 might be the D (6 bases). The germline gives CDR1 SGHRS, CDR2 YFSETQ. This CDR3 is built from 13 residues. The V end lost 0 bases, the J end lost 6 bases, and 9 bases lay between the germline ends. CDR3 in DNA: TGCGCCAGCAGCTTGGGGACAGATCATGGCTACACCTTC. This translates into CASSLGTDHGYTF.

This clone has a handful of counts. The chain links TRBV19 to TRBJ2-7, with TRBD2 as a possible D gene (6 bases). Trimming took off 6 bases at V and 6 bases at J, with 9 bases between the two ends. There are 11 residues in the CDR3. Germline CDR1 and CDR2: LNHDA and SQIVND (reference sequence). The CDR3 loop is CASRAGPEQYF. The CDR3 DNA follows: TGTGCCAGTAGGGCGGGGCCCGAGCAGTACTTC.

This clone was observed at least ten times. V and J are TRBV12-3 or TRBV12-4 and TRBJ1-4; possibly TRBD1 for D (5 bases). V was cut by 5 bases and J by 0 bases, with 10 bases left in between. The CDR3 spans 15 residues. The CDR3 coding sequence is TGTGCCAGCAGTGCCGGGGGTGCAACTAATGAAAAACTGTTTTTT. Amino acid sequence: CASSAGGATNEKLFF.

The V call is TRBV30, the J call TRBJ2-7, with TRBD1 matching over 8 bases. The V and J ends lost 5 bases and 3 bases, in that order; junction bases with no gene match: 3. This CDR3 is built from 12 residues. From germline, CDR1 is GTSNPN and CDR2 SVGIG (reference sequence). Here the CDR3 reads CAWGTGGYEQYF. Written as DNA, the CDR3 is TGTGCCTGGGGAACAGGGGGCTACGAGCAGTACTTC.

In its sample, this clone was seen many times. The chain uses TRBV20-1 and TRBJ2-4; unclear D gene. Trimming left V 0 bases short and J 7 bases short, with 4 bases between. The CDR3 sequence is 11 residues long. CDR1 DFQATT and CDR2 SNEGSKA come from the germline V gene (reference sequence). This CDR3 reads CSARDQNIQYF. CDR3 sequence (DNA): TGCAGTGCTAGAGATCAGAACATTCAGTACTTC.

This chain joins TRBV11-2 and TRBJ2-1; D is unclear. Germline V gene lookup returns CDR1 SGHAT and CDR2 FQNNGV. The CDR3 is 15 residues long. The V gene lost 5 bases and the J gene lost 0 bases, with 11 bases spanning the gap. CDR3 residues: CASSPVIYSYNEQFF. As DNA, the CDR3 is TGTGCCAGCAGCCCTGTGATTTACTCCTACAATGAGCAGTTCTTC.

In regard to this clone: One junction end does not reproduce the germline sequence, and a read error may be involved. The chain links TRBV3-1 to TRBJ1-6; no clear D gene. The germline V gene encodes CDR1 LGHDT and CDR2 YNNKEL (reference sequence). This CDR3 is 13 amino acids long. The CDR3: CASSPAADTAPFF. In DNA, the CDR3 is TGTGCCAGCAGCCCTGCCGCCGATACCGCACCTTTCTTT.

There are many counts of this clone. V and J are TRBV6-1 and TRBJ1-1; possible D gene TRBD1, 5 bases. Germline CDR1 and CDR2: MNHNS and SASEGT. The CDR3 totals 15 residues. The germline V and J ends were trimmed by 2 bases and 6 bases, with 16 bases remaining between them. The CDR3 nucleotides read TGTGCCAGCAGTGAACAGGGTGTCAGGATGGCTGAAGCTTTCTTT. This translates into CASSEQGVRMAEAFF.

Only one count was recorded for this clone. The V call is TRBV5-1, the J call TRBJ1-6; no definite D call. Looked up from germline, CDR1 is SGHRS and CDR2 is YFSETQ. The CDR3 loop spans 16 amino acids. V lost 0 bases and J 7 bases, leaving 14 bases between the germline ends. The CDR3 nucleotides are TGCGCCAGCAGCTTGGACCTTTTCAAAGAGAATTCACCCCTCCACTTT. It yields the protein CASSLDLFKENSPLHF. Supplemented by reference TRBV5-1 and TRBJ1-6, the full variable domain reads KAGVTQTPRYLIKTRGQQVTLSCSPISGHRSVSWYQQTPGQGLQFLFEYFSETQRNKGNFPGRFSGRQFSNSRSEMNVSTLELGDSALYLCASSLDLFKENSPLHFGNGTRLTVT.

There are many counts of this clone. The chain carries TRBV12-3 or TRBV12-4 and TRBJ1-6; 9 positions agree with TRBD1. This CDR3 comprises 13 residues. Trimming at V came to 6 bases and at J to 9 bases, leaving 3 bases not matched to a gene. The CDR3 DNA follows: TGTGCCAGCAGGGGACAGGGAGGTTCACCCCTCCACTTT. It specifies CASRGQGGSPLHF.

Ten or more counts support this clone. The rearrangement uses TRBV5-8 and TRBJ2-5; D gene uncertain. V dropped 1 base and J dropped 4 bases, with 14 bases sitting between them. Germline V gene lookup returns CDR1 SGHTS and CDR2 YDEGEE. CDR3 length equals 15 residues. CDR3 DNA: TGTGCCAGCAGCTTGTCACGGTCAAGCAGAGAGACCCAGTACTTC. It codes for CASSLSRSSRETQYF. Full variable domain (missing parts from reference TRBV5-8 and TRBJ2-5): EAGVTQSPTHLIKTRGQQATLRCSPISGHTSVYWYQQALGLGLQFLLWYDEGEERNRGNFPPRFSGRQFPNYSSELNVNALELEDSALYLCASSLSRSSRETQYFGPGTRLLVL.

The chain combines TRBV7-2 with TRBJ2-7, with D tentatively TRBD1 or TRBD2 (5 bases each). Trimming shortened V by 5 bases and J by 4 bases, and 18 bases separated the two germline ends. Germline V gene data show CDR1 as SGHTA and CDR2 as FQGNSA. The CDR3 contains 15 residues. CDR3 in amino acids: CASSPWGAGMYEQYF. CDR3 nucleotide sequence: TGTGCCAGCAGCCCATGGGGAGCAGGGATGTACGAGCAGTACTTC.

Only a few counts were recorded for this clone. The CDR3 DNA follows: TGTGCCAGCAGTTTAGCATCCCTGTCGACCACAGATACGCAGTATTTT. Protein product: CASSLASLSTTDTQYF. This sequence joins TRBV12-3 or TRBV12-4 and TRBJ2-3; D not certain. CDR3 size: 16 residues. V was trimmed by 0 bases and J by 2 bases, leaving 12 bases between them.

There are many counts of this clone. The CDR3 reads CSASSAGGQETQYF. DNA of the CDR3: TGCAGTGCTAGTTCGGCAGGAGGCCAAGAGACCCAGTACTTC. V and J are TRBV20-1 and TRBJ2-5, with D perhaps matching TRBD2 (5 bases). Trimming removed 3 bases at V and 1 base at J, with 12 bases between. Looked up from germline, CDR1 is DFQATT and CDR2 is SNEGSKA (reference sequence). This CDR3 contains 14 residues.

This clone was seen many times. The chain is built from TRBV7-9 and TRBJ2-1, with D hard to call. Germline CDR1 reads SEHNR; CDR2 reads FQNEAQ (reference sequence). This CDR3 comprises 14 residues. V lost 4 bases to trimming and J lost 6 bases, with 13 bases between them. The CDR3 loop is CASSSAPVGNEQFF. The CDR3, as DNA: TGTGCCAGCAGCTCCGCGCCCGTAGGCAATGAGCAGTTCTTC.

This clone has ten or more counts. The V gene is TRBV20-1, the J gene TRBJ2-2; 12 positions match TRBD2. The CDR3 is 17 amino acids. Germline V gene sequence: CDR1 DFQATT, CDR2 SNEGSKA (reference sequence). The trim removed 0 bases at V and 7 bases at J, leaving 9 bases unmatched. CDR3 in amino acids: CSARDQSSGRAFGELFF. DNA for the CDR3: TGCAGTGCTAGAGACCAGTCTAGCGGGAGGGCCTTCGGGGAGCTGTTTTTT.

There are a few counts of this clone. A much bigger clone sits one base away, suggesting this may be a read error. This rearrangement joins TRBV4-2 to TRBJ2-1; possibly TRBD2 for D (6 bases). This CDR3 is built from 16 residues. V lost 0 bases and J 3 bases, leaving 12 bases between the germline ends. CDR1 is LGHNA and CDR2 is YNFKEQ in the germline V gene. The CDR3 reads CASSQDTSWNYNEQFF. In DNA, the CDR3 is TGTGCCAGCAGCCAAGATACTAGCTGGAACTACAATGAGCAGTTCTTC.